The 2 T cell receptor beta chains in this list originate from one sample, sequenced in a study of OX40 agonist ivuxolimab in advanced cancers. The repertoire was sequenced with immunoSEQ multiplex PCR; TCRdb's copy has only in-frame clones and lacks some. The repertoire has tens of thousands of clones, approximately 85% of them found once; the top ten carry less than 3.5%. This sample comprised CD4+ or CD8+ T cells sorted from blood, obtained in a trial of the OX40 agonist ivuxolimab. These receptors originate from an adult with an advanced solid tumor such as melanoma, head and neck, liver or kidney cancer.

The gene calls are TRBV5-1 and TRBJ2-3; 10 bases map to TRBD2. The CDR3 has 16 amino acids. Germline lookup yields CDR1 SGHRS and CDR2 YFSETQ. Trimming cost V 2 bases and J 1 base; bases outside gene matches: 4. CDR3 residues: CASSLGTSEGTDTQYF. CDR3 bases: TGCGCCAGCAGCTTAGGGACTAGCGAAGGCACAGATACGCAGTATTTT. The variable domain in full, completed from reference TRBV5-1 and TRBJ2-3, reads KAGVTQTPRYLIKTRGQQVTLSCSPISGHRSVSWYQQTPGQGLQFLFEYFSETQRNKGNFPGRFSGRQFSNSRSEMNVSTLELGDSALYLCASSLGTSEGTDTQYFGPGTRLTVL.

The V call is TRBV4-1, the J call TRBJ1-2; D uncertain. The CDR3 sequence is 15 residues long. In germline, CDR1 is MGHRA, CDR2 YSYEKL. V was clipped by 1 base and J by 0 bases, with 9 bases between them. The CDR3 coding sequence is TGCGCCAGCAGCCAAGGGCAGGAAGCTAACTATGGCTACACCTTC. Its protein product is CASSQGQEANYGYTF.